Sequencing of this TCR beta chain was carried out in a study of CD8 T cells in ankylosing spondylitis. Trimming shortened V by 7 bases and J by 5 bases, and 14 bases separated the two germline ends. The CDR3 is 12 amino acids. Germline V CDR1 and CDR2: SQVTM, ANQGSEA. This clonotype was observed at least ten times. TCRdb re-analysed the 5' RACE reads in MiXCR, keeping a single row per CDR3 protein. The data hold about 220,000 distinct CDR3 sequences, with roughly 25% observed a single time. This TCR was recovered from a male donor with ankylosing spondylitis or in good health (not recorded which). The specimen was blood, either unsorted or a sorted T cell fraction (not recorded which). The V gene is TRBV29-1, the J gene TRBJ1-1; the D gene is possibly TRBD1 (6 bases). The CDR3 is CSGYRAGTEAFF. CDR3 DNA: TGCAGCGGGTACAGGGCCGGGACTGAAGCTTTCTTT.